One T cell receptor beta chain is described in this entry. Antigen: not known. The sample comes from a study of T-cell reconstitution after alpha-beta-depleted transplantation in children. Unique molecular identifiers were incorporated into the prepared TCRbeta library. TCRdb called the PCR reads again in MiXCR, with one record for every CDR3 protein. The data contain around 50,000 distinct CDR3 sequences, 40% to 65% of them singletons. Findings and limits, study-wide: T-cell numbers and diversity one year post-transplant derived largely from freshly generated T cells. In patients about two months after transplant, alpha-beta T cells reportedly arose from several hundred expanded graft clones. Some patients showed high day-60 TCRbeta diversity, which derived from surviving recipient T cells and thymic progenitors.

The J segment lost 5 bases and the V segment lost 1 base, leaving 6 bases of the junction unmatched. From germline, CDR1 is SGHVS and CDR2 FQNEAQ. This CDR3 spans 15 amino acids. The sequencing here drew on peripheral blood, taken before TCRalphabeta/CD19-depleted stem cell transplant. This rearrangement joins TRBV7-8 to TRBJ2-7; 9 bases are shared with TRBD1. This sequence was found in a boy under three years old with SCID, due to receive a stem cell transplant. The CDR3 is CASSLGQGGMDEQYF. The CDR3 DNA is TGTGCCAGCAGCTTAGGACAGGGGGGGATGGACGAGCAGTACTTC.